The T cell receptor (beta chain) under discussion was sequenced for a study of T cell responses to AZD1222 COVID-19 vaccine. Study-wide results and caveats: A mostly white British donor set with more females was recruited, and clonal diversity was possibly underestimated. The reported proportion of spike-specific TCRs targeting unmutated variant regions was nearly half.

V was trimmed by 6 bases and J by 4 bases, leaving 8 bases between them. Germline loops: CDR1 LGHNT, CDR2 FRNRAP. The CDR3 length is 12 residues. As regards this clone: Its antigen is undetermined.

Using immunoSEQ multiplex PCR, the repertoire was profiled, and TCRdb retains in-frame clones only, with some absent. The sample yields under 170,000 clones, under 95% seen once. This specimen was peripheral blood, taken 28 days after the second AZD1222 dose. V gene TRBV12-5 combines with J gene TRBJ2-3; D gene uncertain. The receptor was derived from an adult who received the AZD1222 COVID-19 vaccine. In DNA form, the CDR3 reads TGTGCTAGTGGACTGGGGTCAGATACGCAGTATTTT. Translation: CASGLGSDTQYF.